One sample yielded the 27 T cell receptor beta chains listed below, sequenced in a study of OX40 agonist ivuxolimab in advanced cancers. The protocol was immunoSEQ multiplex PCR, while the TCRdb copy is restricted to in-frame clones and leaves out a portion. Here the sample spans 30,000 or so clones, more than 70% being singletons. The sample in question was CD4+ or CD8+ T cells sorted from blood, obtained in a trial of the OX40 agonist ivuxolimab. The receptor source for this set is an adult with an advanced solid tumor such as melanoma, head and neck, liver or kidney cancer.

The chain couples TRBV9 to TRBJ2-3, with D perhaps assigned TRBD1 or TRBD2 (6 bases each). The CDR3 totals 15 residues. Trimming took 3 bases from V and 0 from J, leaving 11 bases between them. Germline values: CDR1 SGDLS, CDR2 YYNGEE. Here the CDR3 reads CASSEGDFSTDTQYF. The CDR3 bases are TGTGCCAGCAGCGAGGGGGACTTCAGCACAGATACGCAGTATTTT.

CDR3 protein: CASSYRTGIGYTF. The DNA of the CDR3 is TGTGCCAGCAGTTACAGGACAGGGATTGGCTACACCTTC. The rearrangement uses TRBV6-5 and TRBJ1-2, with TRBD1 identical over 8 bases. V shed 2 bases and J 7 bases; nucleotides not matched to a gene: 3. This CDR3 is built from 13 residues. Germline CDR1 and CDR2: MNHEY and SVGAGI.

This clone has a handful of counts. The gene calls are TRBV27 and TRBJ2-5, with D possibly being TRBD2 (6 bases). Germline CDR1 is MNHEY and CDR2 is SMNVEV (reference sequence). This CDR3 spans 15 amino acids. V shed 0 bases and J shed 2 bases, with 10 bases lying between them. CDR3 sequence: CASSLSGGSQETQYF. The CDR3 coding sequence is TGTGCCAGCAGTTTATCGGGGGGAAGTCAAGAGACCCAGTACTTC.

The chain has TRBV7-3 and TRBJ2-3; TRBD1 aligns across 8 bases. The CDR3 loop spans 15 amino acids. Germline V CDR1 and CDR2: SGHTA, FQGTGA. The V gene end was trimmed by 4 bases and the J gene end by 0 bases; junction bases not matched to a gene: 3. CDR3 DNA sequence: TGTGCCAGCAGCTCTACAGGGGGGAGCACAGATACGCAGTATTTT. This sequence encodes CASSSTGGSTDTQYF.

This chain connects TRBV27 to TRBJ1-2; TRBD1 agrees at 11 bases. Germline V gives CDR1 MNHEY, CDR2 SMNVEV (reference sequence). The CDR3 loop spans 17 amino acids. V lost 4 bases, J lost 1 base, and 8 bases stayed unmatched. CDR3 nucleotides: TGTGCCAGCAGTTCAATCGGGACAGGGGGACTTAACTATGGCTACACCTTC. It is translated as CASSSIGTGGLNYGYTF.

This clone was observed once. CDR3 loop: CASSLKRTADTQYF. The CDR3 DNA reads as TGTGCCAGCAGTTTAAAGCGGACGGCAGATACGCAGTATTTT. The rearrangement uses TRBV28 and TRBJ2-3, with a possible D match to TRBD2 (5 bases). The CDR3 is made up of 14 amino acids. Germline V gene lookup returns CDR1 MDHEN and CDR2 SYDVKM. V lost 2 bases to trimming and J lost 4 bases, with 10 bases between them.

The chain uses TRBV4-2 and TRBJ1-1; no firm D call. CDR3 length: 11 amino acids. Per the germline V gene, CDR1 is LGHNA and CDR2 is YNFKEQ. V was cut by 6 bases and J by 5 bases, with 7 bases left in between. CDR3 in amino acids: CASRSPTEAFF. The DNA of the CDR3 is TGTGCCAGCAGGTCGCCGACTGAAGCTTTCTTT.

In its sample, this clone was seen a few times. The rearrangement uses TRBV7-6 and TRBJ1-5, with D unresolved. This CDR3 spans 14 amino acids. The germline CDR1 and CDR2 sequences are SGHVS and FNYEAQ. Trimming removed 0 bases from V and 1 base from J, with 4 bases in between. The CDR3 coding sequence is TGTGCCAGCAGCTTAGCTGCGAGCAATCAGCCCCAGCATTTT. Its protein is CASSLAASNQPQHF.

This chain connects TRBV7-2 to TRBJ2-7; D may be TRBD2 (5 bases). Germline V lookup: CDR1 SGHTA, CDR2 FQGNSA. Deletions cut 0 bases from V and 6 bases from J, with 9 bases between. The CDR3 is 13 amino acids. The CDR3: CASSLAIGSEQYF. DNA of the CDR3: TGTGCCAGCAGCTTAGCGATAGGGAGCGAGCAGTACTTC. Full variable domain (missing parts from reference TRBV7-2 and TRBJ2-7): GAGVSQSPSNKVTEKGKDVELRCDPISGHTALYWYRQSLGQGLEFLIYFQGNSAPDKSGLPSDRFSAERTGGSVSTLTIQRTQQEDSAVYLCASSLAIGSEQYFGPGTRLTVT.

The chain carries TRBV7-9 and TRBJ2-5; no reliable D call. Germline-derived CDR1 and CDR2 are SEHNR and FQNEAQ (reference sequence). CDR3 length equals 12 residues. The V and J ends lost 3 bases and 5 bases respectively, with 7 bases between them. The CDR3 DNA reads TGTGCCAGCAGCTTCAAATCGGAGACCCAGTACTTC. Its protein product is CASSFKSETQYF.

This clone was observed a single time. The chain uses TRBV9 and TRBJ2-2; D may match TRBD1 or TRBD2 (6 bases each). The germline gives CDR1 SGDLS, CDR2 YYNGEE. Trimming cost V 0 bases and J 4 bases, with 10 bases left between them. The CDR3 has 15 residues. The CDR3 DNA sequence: TGTGCCAGCAGCGTAGGAGGGGGAGGCACCGGGGAGCTGTTTTTT. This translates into CASSVGGGGTGELFF.

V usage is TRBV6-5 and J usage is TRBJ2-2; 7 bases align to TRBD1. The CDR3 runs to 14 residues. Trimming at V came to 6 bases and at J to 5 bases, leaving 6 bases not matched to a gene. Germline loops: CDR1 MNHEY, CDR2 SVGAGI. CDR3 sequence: CASSPQGETGELFF. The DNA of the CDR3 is TGTGCCAGCAGCCCTCAGGGGGAAACCGGGGAGCTGTTTTTT.

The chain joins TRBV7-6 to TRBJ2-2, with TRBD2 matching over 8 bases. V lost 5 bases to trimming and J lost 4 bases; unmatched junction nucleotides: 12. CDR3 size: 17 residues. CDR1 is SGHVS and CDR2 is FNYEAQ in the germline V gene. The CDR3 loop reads CASSRVGGAGGTGELFF. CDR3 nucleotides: TGTGCCAGCAGCCGTGTTGGCGGGGCGGGGGGCACCGGGGAGCTGTTTTTT.

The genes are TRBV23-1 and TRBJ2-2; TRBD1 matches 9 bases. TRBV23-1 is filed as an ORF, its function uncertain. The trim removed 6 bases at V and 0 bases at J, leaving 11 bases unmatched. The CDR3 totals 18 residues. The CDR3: CASSTNRGPLANTGELFF. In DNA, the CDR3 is TGCGCCAGCAGCACCAACAGGGGGCCCTTGGCGAACACCGGGGAGCTGTTTTTT.

The CDR3 nucleotides are TGTGCCAGCAGTGACACTAGCGGAGCCTACAATGAGCAGTTCTTC. It is translated as CASSDTSGAYNEQFF. The chain is built from TRBV6-4 and TRBJ2-1, with 8 bases aligning to TRBD2. The germline gives CDR1 MRHNA, CDR2 SNTAGT. Trimming at V came to 2 bases and at J to 2 bases, leaving 2 bases not matched to a gene. This CDR3 spans 15 amino acids.

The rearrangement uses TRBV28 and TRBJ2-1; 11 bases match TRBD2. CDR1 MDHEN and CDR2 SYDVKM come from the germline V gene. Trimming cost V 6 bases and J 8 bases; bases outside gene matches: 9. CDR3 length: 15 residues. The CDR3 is CASSPSTSGSHEQFF. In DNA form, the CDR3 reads TGTGCCAGCAGCCCAAGCACTAGCGGGAGCCATGAGCAGTTCTTC.

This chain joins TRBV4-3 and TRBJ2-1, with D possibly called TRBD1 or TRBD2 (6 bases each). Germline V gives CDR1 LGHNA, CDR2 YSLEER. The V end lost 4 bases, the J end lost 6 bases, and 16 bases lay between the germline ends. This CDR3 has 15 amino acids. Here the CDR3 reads CASSPGTKGGNEQFF. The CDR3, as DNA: TGCGCCAGCAGCCCTGGGACAAAGGGAGGCAATGAGCAGTTCTTC.

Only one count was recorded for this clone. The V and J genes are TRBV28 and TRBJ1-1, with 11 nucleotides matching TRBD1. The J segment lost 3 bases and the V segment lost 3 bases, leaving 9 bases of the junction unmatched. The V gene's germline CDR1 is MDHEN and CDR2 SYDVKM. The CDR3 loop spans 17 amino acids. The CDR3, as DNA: TGTGCCAGCAGTTTTTGGACCGGGGGACAGGGGGACACTGAAGCTTTCTTT. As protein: CASSFWTGGQGDTEAFF.

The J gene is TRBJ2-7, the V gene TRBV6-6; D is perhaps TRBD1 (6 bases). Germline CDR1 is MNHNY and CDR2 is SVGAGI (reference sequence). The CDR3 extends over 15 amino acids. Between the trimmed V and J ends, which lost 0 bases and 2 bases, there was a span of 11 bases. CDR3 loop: CASSYSGDIPYEQYF. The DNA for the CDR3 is TGTGCCAGCAGTTACTCGGGGGACATACCCTACGAGCAGTACTTC.

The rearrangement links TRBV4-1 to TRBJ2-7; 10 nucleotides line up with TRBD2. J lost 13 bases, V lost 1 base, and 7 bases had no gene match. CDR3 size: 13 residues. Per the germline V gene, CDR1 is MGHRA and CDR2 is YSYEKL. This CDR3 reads CASSQGIAGGYYF. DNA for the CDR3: TGCGCCAGCAGCCAAGGAATAGCGGGAGGCTATTACTTC.

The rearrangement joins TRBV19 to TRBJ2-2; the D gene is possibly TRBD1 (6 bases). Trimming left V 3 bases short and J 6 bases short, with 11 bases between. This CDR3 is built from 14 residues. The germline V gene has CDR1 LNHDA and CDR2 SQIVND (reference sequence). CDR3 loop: CASSMVRTAGELFF. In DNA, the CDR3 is TGTGCCAGTAGTATGGTCCGGACAGCCGGGGAGCTGTTTTTT.

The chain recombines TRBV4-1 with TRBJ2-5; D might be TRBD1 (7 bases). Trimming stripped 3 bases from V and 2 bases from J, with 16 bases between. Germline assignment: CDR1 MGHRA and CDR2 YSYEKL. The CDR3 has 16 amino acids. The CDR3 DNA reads TGCGCCAGCAGCCATATTGGGGGGACAGCTCAAGAGACCCAGTACTTC. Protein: CASSHIGGTAQETQYF.

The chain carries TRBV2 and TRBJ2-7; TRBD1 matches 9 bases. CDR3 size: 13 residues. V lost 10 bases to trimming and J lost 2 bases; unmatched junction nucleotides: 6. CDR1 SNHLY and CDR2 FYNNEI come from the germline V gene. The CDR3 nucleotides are TGTGCCATTGACAGGGGGGTAGCCTACGAGCAGTACTTC. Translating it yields CAIDRGVAYEQYF.

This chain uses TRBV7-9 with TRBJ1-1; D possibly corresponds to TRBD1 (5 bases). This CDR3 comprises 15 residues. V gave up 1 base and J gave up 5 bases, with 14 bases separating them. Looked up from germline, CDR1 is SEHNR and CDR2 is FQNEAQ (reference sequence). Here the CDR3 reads CASSLGAEGPTEAFF. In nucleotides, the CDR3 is TGTGCCAGCAGCTTAGGGGCGGAGGGACCTACTGAAGCTTTCTTT. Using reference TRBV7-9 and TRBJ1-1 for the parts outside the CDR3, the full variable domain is DTGVSQNPRHKITKRGQNVTFRCDPISEHNRLYWYRQTLGQGPEFLTYFQNEAQLEKSRLLSDRFSAERPKGSFSTLEIQRTEQGDSAMYLCASSLGAEGPTEAFFGQGTRLTVV.

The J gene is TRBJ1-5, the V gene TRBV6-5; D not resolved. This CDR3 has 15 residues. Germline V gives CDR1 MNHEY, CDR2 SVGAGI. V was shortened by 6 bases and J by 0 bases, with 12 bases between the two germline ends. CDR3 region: CASRISGDSNQPQHF. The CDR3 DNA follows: TGTGCCAGCAGGATCAGTGGGGATAGCAATCAGCCCCAGCATTTT.

The CDR3 DNA sequence: TGTGCCAGCAGCTTAGCGCTAGGGTTACAGGCCTACGAGCAGTACTTC. This sequence encodes CASSLALGLQAYEQYF. The chain combines TRBV7-9 with TRBJ2-7; D is perhaps TRBD1 (5 bases). This CDR3 is 16 amino acids long. Germline V CDR1 and CDR2: SEHNR, FQNEAQ (reference sequence). The V end was cut by 0 bases, the J end by 2 bases, with 14 bases between. The full variable domain, completed using reference TRBV7-9 and TRBJ2-7, is DTGVSQNPRHKITKRGQNVTFRCDPISEHNRLYWYRQTLGQGPEFLTYFQNEAQLEKSRLLSDRFSAERPKGSFSTLEIQRTEQGDSAMYLCASSLALGLQAYEQYFGPGTRLTVT.

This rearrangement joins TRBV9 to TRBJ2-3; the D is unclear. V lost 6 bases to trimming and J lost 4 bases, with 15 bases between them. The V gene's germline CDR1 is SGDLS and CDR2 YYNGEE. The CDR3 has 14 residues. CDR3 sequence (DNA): TGTGCCAGCATTGGCCCGGCCGACCCAGATACGCAGTATTTT. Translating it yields CASIGPADPDTQYF.